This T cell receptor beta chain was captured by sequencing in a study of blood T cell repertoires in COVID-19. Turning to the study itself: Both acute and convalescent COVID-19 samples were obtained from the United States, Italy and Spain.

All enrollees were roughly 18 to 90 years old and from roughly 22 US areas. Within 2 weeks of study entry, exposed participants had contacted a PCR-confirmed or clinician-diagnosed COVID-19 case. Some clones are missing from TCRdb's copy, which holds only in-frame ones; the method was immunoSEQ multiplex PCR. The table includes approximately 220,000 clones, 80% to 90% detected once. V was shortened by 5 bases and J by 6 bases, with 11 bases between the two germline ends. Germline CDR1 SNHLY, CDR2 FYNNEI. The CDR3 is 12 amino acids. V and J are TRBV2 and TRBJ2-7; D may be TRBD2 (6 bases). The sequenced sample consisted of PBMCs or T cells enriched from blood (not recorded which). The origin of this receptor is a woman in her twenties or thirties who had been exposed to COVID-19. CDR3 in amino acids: CASSPGGVEQYF. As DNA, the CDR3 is TGTGCCAGCAGTCCCGGAGGGGTCGAGCAGTACTTC.